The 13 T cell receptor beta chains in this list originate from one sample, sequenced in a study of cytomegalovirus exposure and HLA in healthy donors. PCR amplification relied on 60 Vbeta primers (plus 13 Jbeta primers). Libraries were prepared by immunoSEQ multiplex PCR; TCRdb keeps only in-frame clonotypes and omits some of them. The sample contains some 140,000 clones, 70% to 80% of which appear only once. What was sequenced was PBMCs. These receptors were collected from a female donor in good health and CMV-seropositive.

The CDR3 loop is CASSLEGAVNYGYTF. For the CDR3, the DNA is TGTGCCAGCAGCTTAGAAGGGGCCGTAAACTATGGCTACACCTTC. This chain uses TRBV11-2 with TRBJ1-2, with a weak D call TRBD1 (5 bases). CDR3 length: 15 amino acids. Germline V gives CDR1 SGHAT, CDR2 FQNNGV. V lost 0 bases and J lost 2, with 10 bases in between.

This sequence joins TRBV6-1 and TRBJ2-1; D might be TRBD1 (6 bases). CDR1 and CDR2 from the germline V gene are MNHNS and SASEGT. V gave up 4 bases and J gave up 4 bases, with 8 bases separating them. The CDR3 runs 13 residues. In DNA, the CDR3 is TGTGCCAGCAGTGCGGACAGTTACAATGAGCAGTTCTTC. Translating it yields CASSADSYNEQFF.

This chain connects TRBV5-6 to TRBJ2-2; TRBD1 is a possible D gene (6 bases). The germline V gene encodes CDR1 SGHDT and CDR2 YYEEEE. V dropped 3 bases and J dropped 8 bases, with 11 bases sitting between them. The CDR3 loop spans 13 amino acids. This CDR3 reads CASSYRVMGELFF. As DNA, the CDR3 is TGTGCCAGCAGCTACAGGGTTATGGGGGAGCTGTTTTTT.

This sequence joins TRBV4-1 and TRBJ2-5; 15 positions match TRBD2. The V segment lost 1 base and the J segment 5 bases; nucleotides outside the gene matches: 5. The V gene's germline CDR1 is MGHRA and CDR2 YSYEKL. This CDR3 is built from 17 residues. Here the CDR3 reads CASSQGTSGGAWETQYF. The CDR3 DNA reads TGCGCCAGCAGCCAAGGGACTAGCGGGGGGGCCTGGGAGACCCAGTACTTC.

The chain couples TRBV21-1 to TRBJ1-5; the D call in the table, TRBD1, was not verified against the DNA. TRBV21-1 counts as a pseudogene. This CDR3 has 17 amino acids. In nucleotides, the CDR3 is TGTGCCAGCAGCAAAAGGGGCAGGGAAGTTAGCAATCAGCCCCAGCATTTT. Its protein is CASSKRGREVSNQPQHF.

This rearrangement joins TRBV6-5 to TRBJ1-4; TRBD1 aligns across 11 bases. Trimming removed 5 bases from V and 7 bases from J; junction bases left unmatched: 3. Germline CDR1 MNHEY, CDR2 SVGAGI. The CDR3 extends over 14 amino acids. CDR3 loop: CASSRTGGSEKLFF. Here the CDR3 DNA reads TGTGCCAGCAGTAGGACAGGGGGCTCTGAAAAACTGTTTTTT.

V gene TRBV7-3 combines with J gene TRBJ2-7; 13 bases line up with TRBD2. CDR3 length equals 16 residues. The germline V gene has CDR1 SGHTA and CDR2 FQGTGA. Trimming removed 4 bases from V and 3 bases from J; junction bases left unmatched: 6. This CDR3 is CASSSGTSGAFYEQYF. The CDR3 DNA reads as TGTGCCAGCAGCTCCGGGACTAGCGGGGCCTTCTACGAGCAGTACTTC. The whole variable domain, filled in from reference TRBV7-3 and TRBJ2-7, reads GAGVSQTPSNKVTEKGKYVELRCDPISGHTALYWYRQSLGQGPEFLIYFQGTGAADDSGLPNDRFFAVRPEGSVSTLKIQRTERGDSAVYLCASSSGTSGAFYEQYFGPGTRLTVT.

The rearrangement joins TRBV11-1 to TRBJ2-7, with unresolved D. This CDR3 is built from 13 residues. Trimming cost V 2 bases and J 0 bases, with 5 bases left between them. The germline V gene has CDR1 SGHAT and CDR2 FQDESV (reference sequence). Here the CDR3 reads CASSLISSYEQYF. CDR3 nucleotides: TGTGCCAGCAGCTTAATCTCCTCCTACGAGCAGTACTTC.

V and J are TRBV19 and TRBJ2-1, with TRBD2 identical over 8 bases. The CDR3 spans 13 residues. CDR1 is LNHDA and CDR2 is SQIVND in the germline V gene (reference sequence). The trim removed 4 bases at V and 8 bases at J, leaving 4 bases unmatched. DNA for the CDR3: TGTGCCAGTAGTACGGGGGGGGACGATGAGCAGTTCTTC. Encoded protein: CASSTGGDDEQFF.

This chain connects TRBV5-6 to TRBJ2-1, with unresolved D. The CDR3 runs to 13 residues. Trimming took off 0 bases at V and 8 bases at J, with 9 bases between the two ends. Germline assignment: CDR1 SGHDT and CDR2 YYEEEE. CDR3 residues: CASSLDTRDEQFF. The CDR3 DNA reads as TGTGCCAGCAGCTTGGATACCCGCGATGAGCAGTTCTTC. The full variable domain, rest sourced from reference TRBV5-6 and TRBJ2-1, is DAGVTQSPTHLIKTRGQQVTLRCSPKSGHDTVSWYQQALGQGPQFIFQYYEEEERQRGNFPDRFSGHQFPNYSSELNVNALLLGDSALYLCASSLDTRDEQFFGPGTRLTVL.

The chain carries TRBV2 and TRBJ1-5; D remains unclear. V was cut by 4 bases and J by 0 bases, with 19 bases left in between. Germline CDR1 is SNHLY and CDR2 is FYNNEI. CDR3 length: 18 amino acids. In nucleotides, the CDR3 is TGTGCCAGCAGTGTACTGGGCAGATCAAACGATAGCAATCAGCCCCAGCATTTT. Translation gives CASSVLGRSNDSNQPQHF.

The CDR3 loop is CASREGGLSYNEQFF. The CDR3 DNA is TGTGCCAGTAGGGAGGGGGGGCTGTCCTACAATGAGCAGTTCTTC. V usage is TRBV19 and J usage is TRBJ2-1, with D maybe TRBD2 (7 bases). The CDR3 runs 15 residues. The germline V and J ends were trimmed by 6 bases and 1 base, with 13 bases remaining between them. Germline V gene data show CDR1 as LNHDA and CDR2 as SQIVND (reference sequence).

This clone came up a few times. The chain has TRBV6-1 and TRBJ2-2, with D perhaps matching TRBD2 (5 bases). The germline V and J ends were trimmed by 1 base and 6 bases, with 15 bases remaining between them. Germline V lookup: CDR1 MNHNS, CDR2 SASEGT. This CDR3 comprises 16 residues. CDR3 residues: CASSEGTETVSGELFF. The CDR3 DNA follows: TGTGCCAGCAGTGAAGGGACTGAAACGGTGTCCGGGGAGCTGTTTTTT.